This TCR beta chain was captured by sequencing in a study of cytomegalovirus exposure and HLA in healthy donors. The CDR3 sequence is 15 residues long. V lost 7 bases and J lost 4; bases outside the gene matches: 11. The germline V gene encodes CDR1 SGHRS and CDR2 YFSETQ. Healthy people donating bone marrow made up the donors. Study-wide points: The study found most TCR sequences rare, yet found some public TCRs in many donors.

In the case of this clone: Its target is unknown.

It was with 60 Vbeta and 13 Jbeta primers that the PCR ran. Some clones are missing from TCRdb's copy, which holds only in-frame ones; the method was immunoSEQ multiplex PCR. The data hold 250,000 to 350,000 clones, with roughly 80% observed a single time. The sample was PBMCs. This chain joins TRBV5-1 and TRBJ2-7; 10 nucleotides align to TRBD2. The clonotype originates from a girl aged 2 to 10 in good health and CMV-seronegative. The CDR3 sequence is CASRPTSGKGYEQYF. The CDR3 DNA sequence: TGCGCCAGCCGCCCAACTAGCGGGAAGGGGTACGAGCAGTACTTC.